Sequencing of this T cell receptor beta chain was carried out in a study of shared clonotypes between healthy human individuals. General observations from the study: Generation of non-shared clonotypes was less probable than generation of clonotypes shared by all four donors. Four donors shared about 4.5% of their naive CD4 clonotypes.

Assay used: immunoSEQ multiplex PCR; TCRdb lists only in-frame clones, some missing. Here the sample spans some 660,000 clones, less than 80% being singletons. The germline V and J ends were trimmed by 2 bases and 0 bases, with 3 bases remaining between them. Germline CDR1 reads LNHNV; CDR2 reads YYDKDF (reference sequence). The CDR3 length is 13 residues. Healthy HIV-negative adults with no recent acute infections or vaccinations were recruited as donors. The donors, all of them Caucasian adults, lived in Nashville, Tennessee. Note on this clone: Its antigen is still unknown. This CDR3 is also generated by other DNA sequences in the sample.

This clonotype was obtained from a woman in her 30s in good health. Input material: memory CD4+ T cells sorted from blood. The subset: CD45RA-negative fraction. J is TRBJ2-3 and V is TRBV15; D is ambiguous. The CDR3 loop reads CATSRPSTDTQYF. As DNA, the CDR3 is TGTGCCACCAGCAGACCCAGCACAGATACGCAGTATTTT.